Listed here is a single T cell receptor beta chain. Its antigen remains unidentified. Nothing much larger sits one base from this clone, and base qualities are not available. Libraries were prepared through the immunoSEQ multiplex PCR assay. TCRdb provides this immuneACCESS table in a form limited to in-frame rearrangements. Some clones are lacking; in checked studies, under half of them reflect an unresolved V gene, and why the rest are absent is not known. A total of tens of thousands of clones appear in this sample, about 90% of them only once. Over 3.5% of the sample is in the top ten clones. This specimen comes from a study of control samples from healthy donors and cancer patients (dated by TCRdb to the early 2020s). The clonotype comes from a woman between 45 and 65 years old in good health. Sequenced: blood.

The DNA is as follows: TGTGCCAGCTGTTCTGGGGGGGCTAACTATGGCTACACCTTC. Its coded protein is CASCSGGANYGYTF. The chain is assembled from TRBV6-5 and TRBJ1-2; D gene: possibly TRBD1, on 5 matching bases. The CDR3 goes from the cysteine to the phenylalanine over 14 residues. Only CDR3 DNA is held: 42 bases, read in frame from base 1. CDR1 MNHEY and CDR2 SVGAGI are derived from the germline V gene. A distance of 13 bases separates the germline ends of V and J, which lose 8 bases and 0 bases respectively.